The 31 T cell receptor beta chains listed next were all sequenced from one sample in a study of blood T cell repertoires in COVID-19. The data were produced by immunoSEQ multiplex PCR, yet TCRdb's version contains in-frame clones alone and is incomplete. The repertoire includes under 65,000 clones, more than 75% of them detected once, and roughly 6% sits in the top ten. Source material: PBMCs or T cells enriched from blood (not recorded which). These receptors were collected from a woman in her 50s with acute COVID-19.

The rearrangement joins TRBV6-5 to TRBJ2-3, with 7 bases lining up with TRBD1. The CDR3 is 13 residues long. V lost 6 bases, J lost 13 bases, and 13 bases stayed unmatched. The V gene's germline CDR1 is MNHEY and CDR2 SVGAGI. This chain's CDR3 is CASRLDTGAGEYF. The CDR3 DNA is TGTGCCAGCAGATTAGATACAGGGGCTGGGGAGTATTTT.

The gene calls are TRBV6-5 and TRBJ1-6; D not certain. Germline CDR1 MNHEY, CDR2 SVGAGI. This CDR3 is 15 amino acids long. V gave up 6 bases and J gave up 0 bases, with 9 bases separating them. CDR3 DNA: TGTGCCAGCAGACCCCCGGGCTCCTATAATTCACCCCTCCACTTT. It encodes CASRPPGSYNSPLHF.

The chain links TRBV27 to TRBJ2-1; 10 nucleotides line up with TRBD1. This CDR3 has 16 amino acids. The V gene's germline CDR1 is MNHEY and CDR2 SMNVEV (reference sequence). V shed 4 bases and J 3 bases; nucleotides not matched to a gene: 6. The CDR3 spells CASSSTGQGDYNEQFF. The CDR3 nucleotides are TGTGCCAGCAGTTCGACCGGACAGGGGGACTACAATGAGCAGTTCTTC.

This chain connects TRBV10-1 to TRBJ2-7; TRBD1 agrees at 7 bases. Germline trimming cut 4 bases from V and 2 bases from J; bases unmatched to any gene: 5. Germline CDR1 and CDR2: WNHNN and SYGVQD (reference sequence). The length of the CDR3 is 14 residues. The DNA for the CDR3 is TGCGCCAGCAGTGTAGGGGGCCAGACCTACGAGCAGTACTTC. This sequence encodes CASSVGGQTYEQYF.

The chain combines TRBV7-9 with TRBJ2-5, with 8 bases aligning to TRBD2. The germline CDR1 and CDR2 sequences are SEHNR and FQNEAQ (reference sequence). V dropped 5 bases and J dropped 4; count of bases not matched to a gene: 12. The CDR3 consists of 16 residues. The CDR3 DNA sequence: TGTGCCAGCAGCACCGGGACTAGTGGGTTGAGAGAGACCCAGTACTTC. Its translation: CASSTGTSGLRETQYF.

V and J are TRBV9 and TRBJ1-1, with 10 bases fitting TRBD1. The germline V gene encodes CDR1 SGDLS and CDR2 YYNGEE. This CDR3 comprises 14 residues. The V and J ends lost 4 bases and 8 bases, in that order; junction bases with no gene match: 8. CDR3 DNA: TGTGCCAGCAGCACCCGGACAGGGGGAACGGAAGCTTTCTTT. It encodes CASSTRTGGTEAFF.

The count of this clone is one. The V and J genes are TRBV4-2 and TRBJ2-7, with 8 bases that match TRBD1. Germline CDR1 reads LGHNA; CDR2 reads YNFKEQ. Trimming at V came to 4 bases and at J to 4 bases, leaving 6 bases not matched to a gene. The CDR3 consists of 14 residues. The CDR3 DNA sequence: TGTGCCAGCAGCCTGGACAGGGTTCAGTACGAGCAGTACTTC. This sequence encodes CASSLDRVQYEQYF.

The J gene is TRBJ1-1, the V gene TRBV7-2; 9 nucleotides match TRBD1. The junction had 4 bases not matched to a gene; V was cut back by 5 bases and J by 3 bases. The CDR3 runs to 14 residues. Germline CDR1 and CDR2: SGHTA and FQGNSA. CDR3 in amino acids: CASSPGTGYTEAFF. The CDR3 nucleotides are TGTGCCAGCAGCCCCGGGACAGGGTACACTGAAGCTTTCTTT.

V is TRBV6-5 and J is TRBJ2-7, with TRBD1 as a possible D gene (6 bases). V shed 6 bases and J shed 5 bases, with 11 bases lying between them. This CDR3 is 12 amino acids long. Germline CDR1 is MNHEY and CDR2 is SVGAGI. This CDR3 reads CASSDYRDEQYF. For the CDR3, the DNA is TGTGCCAGCAGCGATTACAGGGACGAGCAGTACTTC.

The chain links TRBV15 to TRBJ2-7; 7 bases map to TRBD1. CDR3 length equals 15 residues. Germline lookup yields CDR1 LNHNV and CDR2 YYDKDF (reference sequence). Trimming cost V 0 bases and J 1 base; bases outside gene matches: 3. The CDR3 is CATSREATGSYEQYF. The CDR3 bases are TGTGCCACCAGCAGAGAGGCGACAGGGTCCTACGAGCAGTACTTC.

The chain carries TRBV4-1 and TRBJ2-1; 10 bases fit TRBD2. The germline V gene has CDR1 MGHRA and CDR2 YSYEKL. The CDR3 is 15 residues long. V dropped 4 bases and J dropped 7; count of bases not matched to a gene: 7. The CDR3 sequence is CASSPQRGGRNEQFF. CDR3 bases: TGCGCCAGCAGCCCTCAGCGGGGGGGACGGAATGAGCAGTTCTTC.

The CDR3 here is CASSLWATNTGELFF. CDR3 DNA: TGTGCCAGCAGCTTATGGGCAACAAACACCGGGGAGCTGTTTTTT. J is TRBJ2-2 and V is TRBV7-8, with D unresolved. The germline V gene encodes CDR1 SGHVS and CDR2 FQNEAQ. The CDR3 has 15 residues. V dropped 2 bases and J dropped 2 bases, with 9 bases sitting between them.

The chain joins TRBV11-3 to TRBJ2-1; 10 bases align to TRBD2. Trimming removed 4 bases from V and 6 bases from J; junction bases left unmatched: 6. The CDR3 contains 15 residues. From germline, CDR1 is SGHNT and CDR2 YENEEA. CDR3 sequence reads: CASSSSGGAINEQFF. For the CDR3, the DNA is TGTGCCAGCAGCTCGAGCGGGGGGGCTATCAATGAGCAGTTCTTC.

The chain employs TRBV7-2 and TRBJ2-1, with TRBD2 identical over 8 bases. The V and J ends lost 0 bases and 7 bases, in that order; junction bases with no gene match: 5. In germline, CDR1 is SGHTA, CDR2 FQGNSA. The CDR3 consists of 15 residues. The CDR3 here is CASSLAGTSPNEQFF. The CDR3 coding sequence is TGTGCCAGCAGCTTAGCTGGGACTAGTCCAAATGAGCAGTTCTTC.

This chain uses TRBV6-2 or TRBV6-3 with TRBJ1-4; 9 bases are a match to TRBD1. The CDR3 runs to 15 residues. Germline V gene sequence: CDR1 MNHEY, CDR2 SVGEGT. V shed 3 bases, J shed 7 bases, and the junction held 6 bases outside the gene matches. The CDR3 region has the DNA TGTGCCAGCAGTTATTCGGGACAGGGCCCTGAAAAACTGTTTTTT. It codes for CASSYSGQGPEKLFF.

This chain uses TRBV11-1 with TRBJ1-2; a weak D match, TRBD1 (6 bases). V shed 5 bases and J shed 8 bases, with 21 bases lying between them. Germline V CDR1 and CDR2: SGHAT, FQDESV (reference sequence). This CDR3 comprises 15 residues. The CDR3: CASSPQGTMLGGYTF. Here the CDR3 DNA reads TGTGCCAGCAGCCCTCAGGGGACGATGCTTGGCGGCTACACCTTC. The full variable domain, in which reference TRBV11-1 and TRBJ1-2 provide the parts outside the CDR3, is EAEVAQSPRYKITEKSQAVAFWCDPISGHATLYWYRQILGQGPELLVQFQDESVVDDSQLPKDRFSAERLKGVDSTLKIQPAELGDSAMYLCASSPQGTMLGGYTFGSGTRLTVV.

In this sample, this clone turned up once. This chain connects TRBV6-4 to TRBJ1-5; the D is unclear. Germline lookup yields CDR1 MRHNA and CDR2 SNTAGT. This CDR3 has 16 residues. V lost 3 bases to trimming and J lost 7 bases, with 19 bases between them. The CDR3, as DNA: TGTGCCAGCAGTGATGAGAAATGGGGAGGGCGGCAGCCCCAGCATTTT. Translating gives CASSDEKWGGRQPQHF.

This chain uses TRBV9 with TRBJ2-1, with a weak D call TRBD1 (5 bases). This CDR3 is 14 amino acids long. Deletions cut 4 bases from V and 8 bases from J, with 16 bases between. Germline values: CDR1 SGDLS, CDR2 YYNGEE. The CDR3 bases are TGTGCCAGCAGCCAGGGAATCCTGAACGATGAGCAGTTCTTC. Protein sequence: CASSQGILNDEQFF.

The V and J genes are TRBV3-1 (or the pseudogene TRBV3-2) and TRBJ2-1, with 8 bases aligning to TRBD2. This CDR3 is built from 16 residues. Trimming took 4 bases from V and 2 from J; bases not matched to a gene: 7. Germline CDR1 reads LGHDT; CDR2 reads YNNKEL (reference sequence). The DNA for the CDR3 is TGTGCCAGCAGCCCCTCCGGGACTAGTACCTACAATGAGCAGTTCTTC. Translating gives CASSPSGTSTYNEQFF.

This chain links TRBV5-6 with TRBJ2-2, with D possibly being TRBD1 (6 bases). Germline V gene data show CDR1 as SGHDT and CDR2 as YYEEEE. Trimming took off 6 bases at V and 1 base at J, with 10 bases between the two ends. This CDR3 comprises 14 residues. Here the CDR3 DNA reads TGTGCCAGCAAACAGGGTTTGAACACCGGGGAGCTGTTTTTT. Its translation: CASKQGLNTGELFF.

This clone was counted between two and nine times. Other DNA sequences in this sample translate to the same CDR3. The J gene is TRBJ2-5, the V gene TRBV12-3 or TRBV12-4; TRBD2 might be the D (5 bases). V gave up 4 bases and J gave up 5 bases, with 5 bases separating them. CDR3 length: 11 residues. DNA for the CDR3: TGTGCCAGCAGTTCGGGGGAGACCCAGTACTTC. Its translation is CASSSGETQYF.

V and J are TRBV4-2 and TRBJ2-7; 8 positions agree with TRBD1. CDR1 LGHNA and CDR2 YNFKEQ come from the germline V gene. This CDR3 spans 15 amino acids. Losses at the gene ends were 4 bases for V and 4 bases for J; bases not matched to a gene: 9. The CDR3 reads CASSPGAGGKYEQYF. The CDR3 nucleotides are TGTGCCAGCAGCCCGGGGGCAGGGGGCAAGTACGAGCAGTACTTC.

This clone has a single count. The V gene is TRBV3-1 (or the pseudogene TRBV3-2), the J gene TRBJ1-3; 8 nucleotides agree with TRBD1. CDR1 and CDR2 from the germline V gene are LGHDT and YNNKEL (reference sequence). The CDR3 is made up of 16 amino acids. With V trimmed by 4 bases and J by 3 bases, 8 bases remained unmatched. The CDR3 spells CASSPGQGGFGNTIYF. CDR3 coding DNA: TGTGCCAGCAGCCCCGGACAGGGCGGATTTGGAAACACCATATATTTT.

This clone was detected once. The J gene is TRBJ1-1, the V gene TRBV10-3; D possibly corresponds to TRBD1 (6 bases). This CDR3 comprises 13 residues. Germline V lookup: CDR1 ENHRY, CDR2 SYGVKD. V was shortened by 10 bases and J by 2 bases, with 14 bases between the two germline ends. The CDR3: CATQDRSNTEAFF. CDR3 nucleotide sequence: TGTGCCACCCAGGACAGATCTAACACTGAAGCTTTCTTT.

The chain links TRBV5-1 to TRBJ2-2; D is perhaps TRBD1 (6 bases). This CDR3 has 16 amino acids. V lost 4 bases and J lost 1, with 14 bases in between. CDR1 SGHRS and CDR2 YFSETQ come from the germline V gene. CDR3 region: CASSRPEQGNTGELFF. DNA for the CDR3: TGCGCCAGCAGCCGCCCTGAACAGGGGAACACCGGGGAGCTGTTTTTT.

This chain uses TRBV6-4 with TRBJ2-1, with 7 nucleotides matching TRBD2. Looked up from germline, CDR1 is MRHNA and CDR2 is SNTAGT. Unmatched junction bases numbered 2, after V lost 3 bases and J lost 3 bases. This CDR3 is 14 amino acids long. Here the CDR3 reads CASSEGLDYNEQFF. The DNA of the CDR3 is TGTGCCAGCAGTGAAGGACTAGACTACAATGAGCAGTTCTTC.

This clone was counted only a few times. Other DNA sequences in the same sample also yield this CDR3. This chain connects TRBV5-4 to TRBJ2-3; 7 bases are a match to TRBD2. Germline CDR1 and CDR2: SGHNT and YYREEE (reference sequence). V gave up 0 bases and J gave up 2 bases; unmatched junction bases: 3. This CDR3 is built from 15 residues. CDR3 in DNA: TGTGCCAGCAGCTTGGACGGGGGGTTCACAGATACGCAGTATTTT. This codes for CASSLDGGFTDTQYF.

The chain recombines TRBV2 with TRBJ1-1, with 12 bases identical to TRBD1. Germline assignment: CDR1 SNHLY and CDR2 FYNNEI. V dropped 11 bases and J dropped 5; count of bases not matched to a gene: 6. This CDR3 is built from 13 residues. The CDR3 DNA sequence: TGTGCCGGGGACAGGGGGCGTGGGACTGAAGCTTTCTTT. It encodes CAGDRGRGTEAFF.

This chain joins TRBV6-1 and TRBJ1-2, with 9 bases fitting TRBD1. This CDR3 is 14 amino acids long. Germline CDR1 is MNHNS and CDR2 is SASEGT. V was pared by 2 bases and J by 8 bases, with 6 bases of the junction left unmatched. In nucleotides, the CDR3 is TGTGCCAGCAGTGAAACGACAGGGGGATTGGGCTACACCTTC. The encoded protein is CASSETTGGLGYTF.

The chain employs TRBV5-1 and TRBJ1-4, with TRBD1 matching 8 bases. Germline V lookup: CDR1 SGHRS, CDR2 YFSETQ. V was pared by 0 bases and J by 8 bases, with 6 bases of the junction left unmatched. The CDR3 is made up of 15 amino acids. CDR3 in DNA: TGCGCCAGCAGCTTGGCGGACAGGGCGGGCGAAAAACTGTTTTTT. The encoded protein is CASSLADRAGEKLFF.

This clone was seen only a few times. The chain links TRBV7-8 to TRBJ1-2; 12 bases are a match to TRBD1. The germline V gene encodes CDR1 SGHVS and CDR2 FQNEAQ. This CDR3 is 16 amino acids long. V lost 4 bases, J lost 6 bases, and 9 bases stayed unmatched. DNA of the CDR3: TGTGCCAGCAGCTGGGACAGGGGGCTCGGGTACCATGGCTACACCTTC. Its translation is CASSWDRGLGYHGYTF.